This is a list of T cell receptor beta chains from one sample in a study of shared clonotypes between healthy human individuals. Some clones are missing from TCRdb's copy, which holds only in-frame ones; the method was immunoSEQ multiplex PCR. The sample has 450,000 to 550,000 clones, 79% seen once. The specimen sequenced was PBMCs. Every receptor here comes from a woman aged 40-49 years in good health. Some clones in this sample may be carry-over from other donors' samples. The CDR3 runs from the conserved cysteine through the conserved F or W. D genes are given only for firm matches. Size is omitted from some rows. Given values are once, few, many or a class for expanded clones.

D	size	V	J	DNA	CDR3
TRBD1	few	TRBV5-1	TRBJ1-2	TGCGCCAGCAGCTTCGGACAGGGAGCTAACTATGGCTACACCTTC	CASSFGQGANYGYTF
NA	NA	TRBV6-1	TRBJ1-5	TGTGCCAGCATCCTTCAGGGCAATCAGCCCCAGCATTTT	CASILQGNQPQHF
NA	NA	TRBV28	TRBJ1-5	TGTGCCAGCAGTTTCGGCTACCAAGGTTGGCCCCAGCATTTT	CASSFGYQGWPQHF
NA	NA	TRBV7-2	TRBJ1-4	TGTGCCAGCAGCTTAACACCCGGGGCGACGATCTTT	CASSLTPGATIF
TRBD2	few	TRBV10-3	TRBJ2-5	TGTGCCATCAGTGAGTCGGGACTAGCGCAAGAGACCCAGTACTTC	CAISESGLAQETQYF
NA	NA	TRBV9	TRBJ1-1	TGTGCCAGCAGCCCGGACGGATTGAACACTGAAGCTTTCTTT	CASSPDGLNTEAFF
NA	many	TRBV5-1	TRBJ1-2	TGCGCCAGCAGCCTGGGGGAACAGGACTTCACCTTC	CASSLGEQDFTF
NA	NA	TRBV5-4	TRBJ1-5	TGTGCCAGCAGCTTACAGGGTCAGCCCCAGCATTTT	CASSLQGQPQHF
NA	NA	TRBV10-2	TRBJ2-6	TGCGCCAGCAGTGTGAAAGTCACGTTAGGGGCCAACGTCCTGACTTTC	CASSVKVTLGANVLTF
NA	NA	TRBV5-1	TRBJ2-2	TGCGCCAGCAGCGCCCGACAGGCGCCGAACACCGGGGAGCTGTTTTTT	CASSARQAPNTGELFF
NA	NA	TRBV6-5	TRBJ1-1	TGTGCCAGCAGTTACTCACGGGGCGCGGGCACTGAAGCTTTCTTT	CASSYSRGAGTEAFF
NA	NA	TRBV18	TRBJ2-5	TGTGCCAGCTCACCGACTCCTCAAAGCGAGACCCAGTACTTC	CASSPTPQSETQYF
NA	few	TRBV11-2	TRBJ2-1	TGTGCCAGCAGCTTAGAAAGGGGAAATGAGCAGTTCTTC	CASSLERGNEQFF
TRBD2	NA	TRBV9	TRBJ2-1	TGTGCCAGCAGCGTTTCAAGCGGGGGGTACAATGAGCAGTTCTTC	CASSVSSGGYNEQFF
TRBD2	NA	TRBV27	TRBJ2-1	TGTGCCAGCAGGTTAGCGGGAGAAGGCTCCTACAATGAGCAGTTCTTC	CASRLAGEGSYNEQFF
NA	NA	TRBV6-5	TRBJ2-3	TGTGCCAGCAGTTACTCTAACACAGATACGCAGTATTTT	CASSYSNTDTQYF
TRBD1	NA	TRBV7-8	TRBJ1-1	TGTGCCAGCAGCTTTGCCGGGACAGGGATCGTTGAAGCTTTCTTT	CASSFAGTGIVEAFF
NA	NA	TRBV19	TRBJ2-2	TGTGCCACCTGGACTCCGGGCGGCCGGGAGCTGTTTTTT	CATWTPGGRELFF
NA	NA	TRBV4-2	TRBJ1-4	TGTGCCAGCAGCCAAGTTGTTAATGAAAAACTGTTTTTT	CASSQVVNEKLFF
TRBD2	NA	TRBV7-2	TRBJ2-7	TGTGCCAGCAGCTTAGCCCCTAGCGGGAGGACTAGCTCCTACGAGCAGTACTTC	CASSLAPSGRTSSYEQYF
NA	NA	TRBV28	TRBJ1-5	TGTGCCAGTGGGATCGCAGGGGGCAATCAGCCCCAGCATTTT	CASGIAGGNQPQHF
TRBD1	NA	TRBV19	TRBJ2-7	TGTGCCAGGAACGACAGGGCATTCTACGAGCAGTACTTC	CARNDRAFYEQYF
NA	NA	TRBV7-8	TRBJ2-7	TGTGCCAGCAGCCCAGACCCTAGGAGCTCCTACGAGCAGTACTTC	CASSPDPRSSYEQYF
TRBD1	NA	TRBV7-2	TRBJ1-2	TGTGCCAGCAGCTTAGGGGTCTTACAGGGGAAGGTTGGCTACACCTTC	CASSLGVLQGKVGYTF
NA	NA	TRBV15	TRBJ2-2	TGTGCCACCAGCAGAGGGGACCTCCGTGCCGGCCTTTACACCGGGGAGCTGTTTTTT	CATSRGDLRAGLYTGELFF
NA	NA	TRBV27	TRBJ1-6	TGTGCCAGCAGTTTCCTTCTACCCACGAGTTCACCCCTCCACTTT	CASSFLLPTSSPLHF
TRBD1	NA	TRBV29-1	TRBJ1-1	TGCAGCGTCGTAGGGACAGGGTTAAACACTGAAGCTTTCTTT	CSVVGTGLNTEAFF
TRBD2	few	TRBV30	TRBJ2-2	TGTGCCTGGAGTTTAGGCGATACTAGCGCTCGGAACACCGGGGAGCTGTTTTTT	CAWSLGDTSARNTGELFF
NA	NA	TRBV6-4	TRBJ2-1	TGTGCCAGCAGTGACGGGTCAGCGGATTACAATGAGCAGTTCTTC	CASSDGSADYNEQFF
NA	few	TRBV28	TRBJ2-7	TGTGCCAGCACGGGGGTTGGGGAGCAGTACTTC	CASTGVGEQYF
NA	NA	TRBV7-2	TRBJ2-1	TGTGCCAGCAGCTTCGGGGTCTACAATGAGCAGTTCTTC	CASSFGVYNEQFF